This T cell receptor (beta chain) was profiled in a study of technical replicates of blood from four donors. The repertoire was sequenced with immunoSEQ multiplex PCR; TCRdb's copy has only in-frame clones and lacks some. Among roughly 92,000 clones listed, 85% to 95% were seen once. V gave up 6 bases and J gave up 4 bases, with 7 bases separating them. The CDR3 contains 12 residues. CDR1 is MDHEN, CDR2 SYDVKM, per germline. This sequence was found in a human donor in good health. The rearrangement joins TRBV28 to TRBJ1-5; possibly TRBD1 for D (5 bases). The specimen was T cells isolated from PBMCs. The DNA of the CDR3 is TGTGCCAGCAGGACAGTAAATCAGCCCCAGCATTTT. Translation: CASRTVNQPQHF.